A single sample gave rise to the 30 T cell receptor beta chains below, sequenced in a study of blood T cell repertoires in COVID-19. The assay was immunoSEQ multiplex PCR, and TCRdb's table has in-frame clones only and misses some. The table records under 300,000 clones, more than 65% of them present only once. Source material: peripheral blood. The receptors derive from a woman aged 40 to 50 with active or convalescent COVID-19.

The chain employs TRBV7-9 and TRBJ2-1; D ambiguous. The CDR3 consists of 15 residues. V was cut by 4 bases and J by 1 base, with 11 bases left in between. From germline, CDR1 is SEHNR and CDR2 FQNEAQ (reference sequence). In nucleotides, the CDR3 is TGTGCCAGCAGCTCAGTCCTTCAATCCTACAATGAGCAGTTCTTC. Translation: CASSSVLQSYNEQFF.

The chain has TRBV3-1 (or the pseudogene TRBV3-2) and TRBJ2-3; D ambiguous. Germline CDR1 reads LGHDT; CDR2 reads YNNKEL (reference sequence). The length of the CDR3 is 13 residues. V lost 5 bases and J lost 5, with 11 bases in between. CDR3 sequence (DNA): TGTGCCAGCAGCTTTCAACGGGTAGATACGCAGTATTTT. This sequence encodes CASSFQRVDTQYF.

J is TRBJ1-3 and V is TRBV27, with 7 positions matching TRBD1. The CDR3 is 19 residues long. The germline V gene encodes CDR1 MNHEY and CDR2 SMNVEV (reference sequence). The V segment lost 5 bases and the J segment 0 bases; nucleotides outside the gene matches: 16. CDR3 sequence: CASSPEYGQVLLSGNTIYF. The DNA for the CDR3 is TGTGCCAGCAGTCCCGAGTACGGACAGGTCCTTCTCTCTGGAAACACCATATATTTT.

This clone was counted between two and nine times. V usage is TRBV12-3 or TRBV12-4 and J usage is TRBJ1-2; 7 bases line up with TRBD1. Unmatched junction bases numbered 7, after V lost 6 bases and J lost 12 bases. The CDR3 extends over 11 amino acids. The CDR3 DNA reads TGTGCCAGCAGACAAACAGGGGTTCACACCTTC. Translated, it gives CASRQTGVHTF.

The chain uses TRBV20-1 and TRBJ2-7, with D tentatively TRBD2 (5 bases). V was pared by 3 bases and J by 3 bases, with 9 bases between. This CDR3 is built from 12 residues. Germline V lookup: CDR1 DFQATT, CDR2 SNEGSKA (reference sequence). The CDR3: CSASGLFYEQYF. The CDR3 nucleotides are TGCAGTGCTAGTGGACTCTTCTACGAGCAGTACTTC.

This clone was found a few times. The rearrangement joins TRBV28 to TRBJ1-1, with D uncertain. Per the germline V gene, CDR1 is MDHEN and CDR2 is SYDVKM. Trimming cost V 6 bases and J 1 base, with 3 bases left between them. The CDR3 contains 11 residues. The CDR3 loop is CASRRNTEAFF. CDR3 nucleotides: TGTGCCAGCAGGAGGAACACTGAAGCTTTCTTT.

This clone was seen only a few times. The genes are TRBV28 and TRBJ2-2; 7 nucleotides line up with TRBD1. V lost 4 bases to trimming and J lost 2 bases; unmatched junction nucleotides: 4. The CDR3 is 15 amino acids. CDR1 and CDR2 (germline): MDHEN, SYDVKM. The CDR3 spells CASSSGQANTGELFF. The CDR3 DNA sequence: TGTGCCAGCAGTTCCGGACAGGCTAACACCGGGGAGCTGTTTTTT.

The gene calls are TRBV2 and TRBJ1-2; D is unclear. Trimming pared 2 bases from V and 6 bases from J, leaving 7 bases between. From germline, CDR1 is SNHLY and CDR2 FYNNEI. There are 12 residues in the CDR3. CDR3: CASSEYGDGYTF. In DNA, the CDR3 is TGTGCCAGCAGTGAATACGGGGATGGCTACACCTTC.

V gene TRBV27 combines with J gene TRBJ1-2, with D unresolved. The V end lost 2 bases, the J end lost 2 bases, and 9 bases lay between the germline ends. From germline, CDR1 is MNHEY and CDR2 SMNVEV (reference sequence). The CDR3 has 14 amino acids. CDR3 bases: TGTGCCAGCAGTTTAGAACACCCCAACTATGGCTACACCTTC. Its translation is CASSLEHPNYGYTF.

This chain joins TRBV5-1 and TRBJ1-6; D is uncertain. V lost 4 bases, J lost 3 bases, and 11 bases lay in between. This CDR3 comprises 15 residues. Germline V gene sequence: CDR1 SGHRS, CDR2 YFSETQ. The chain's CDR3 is CASSPLRGYNSPLHF. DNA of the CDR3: TGCGCCAGCAGCCCCCTGCGGGGCTATAATTCACCCCTCCACTTT.

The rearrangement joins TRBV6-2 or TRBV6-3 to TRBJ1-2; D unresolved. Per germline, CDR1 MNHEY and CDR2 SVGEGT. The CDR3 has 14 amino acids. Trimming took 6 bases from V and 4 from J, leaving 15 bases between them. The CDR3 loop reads CASSRIQATYGYTF. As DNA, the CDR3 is TGTGCCAGCAGCCGCATTCAGGCAACCTATGGCTACACCTTC.

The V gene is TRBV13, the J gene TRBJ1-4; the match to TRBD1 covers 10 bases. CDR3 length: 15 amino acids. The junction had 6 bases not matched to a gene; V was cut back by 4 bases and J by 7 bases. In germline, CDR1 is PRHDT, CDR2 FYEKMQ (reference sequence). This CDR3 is CASSWSGTGAEKLFF. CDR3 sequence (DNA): TGTGCCAGCAGCTGGTCCGGGACAGGGGCTGAAAAACTGTTTTTT.

CDR3 DNA sequence: TGTGCCAGCAGCTCGATGACCGCCACCGAAGGGGGAAAACTGTTTTTT. Translation: CASSSMTATEGGKLFF. J is TRBJ1-4 and V is TRBV7-8; weak D call: TRBD1 (6 bases). There are 16 residues in the CDR3. Trimming took off 4 bases at V and 10 bases at J, with 22 bases between the two ends. Germline V gene lookup returns CDR1 SGHVS and CDR2 FQNEAQ.

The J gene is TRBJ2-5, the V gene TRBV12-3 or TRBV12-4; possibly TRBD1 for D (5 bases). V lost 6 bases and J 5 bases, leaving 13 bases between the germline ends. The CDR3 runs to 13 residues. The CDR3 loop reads CASSRGQRETQYF. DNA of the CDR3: TGTGCCAGCAGCCGCGGACAAAGGGAGACCCAGTACTTC.

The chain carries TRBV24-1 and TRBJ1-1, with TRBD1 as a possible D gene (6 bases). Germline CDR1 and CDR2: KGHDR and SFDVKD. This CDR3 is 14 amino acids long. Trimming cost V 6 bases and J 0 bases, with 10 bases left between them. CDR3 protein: CATSSGTMNTEAFF. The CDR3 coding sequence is TGTGCCACCAGTTCCGGGACAATGAACACTGAAGCTTTCTTT.

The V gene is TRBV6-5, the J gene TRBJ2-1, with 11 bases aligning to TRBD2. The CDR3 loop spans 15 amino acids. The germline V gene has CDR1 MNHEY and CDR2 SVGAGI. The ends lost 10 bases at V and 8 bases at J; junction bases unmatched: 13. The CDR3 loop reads CAIRRASGGKDEQFF. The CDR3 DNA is TGTGCCATCCGTAGGGCTAGCGGGGGGAAGGATGAGCAGTTCTTC.

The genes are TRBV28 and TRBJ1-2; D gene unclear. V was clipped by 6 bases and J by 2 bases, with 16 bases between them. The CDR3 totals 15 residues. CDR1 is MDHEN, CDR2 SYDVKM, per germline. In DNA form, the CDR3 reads TGTGCCAGCAGCGTTTCGCGCGAGGGAAACTATGGCTACACCTTC. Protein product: CASSVSREGNYGYTF.

The CDR3 region is CASSDSIRESDEQYV. The CDR3 DNA sequence: TGTGCCAGCAGTGACTCAATCAGGGAATCGGACGAGCAGTACGTC. The gene calls are TRBV28 and TRBJ2-7; tentative D call: TRBD1 (5 bases). V lost 5 bases and J lost 5, with 19 bases in between. CDR1 is MDHEN, CDR2 SYDVKM, per germline. The length of the CDR3 is 15 residues.

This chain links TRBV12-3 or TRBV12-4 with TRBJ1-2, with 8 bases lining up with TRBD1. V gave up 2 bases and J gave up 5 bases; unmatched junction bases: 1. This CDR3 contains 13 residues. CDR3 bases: TGTGCCAGCAGTTTACAGGGGGCGTATGGCTACACCTTC. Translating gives CASSLQGAYGYTF.

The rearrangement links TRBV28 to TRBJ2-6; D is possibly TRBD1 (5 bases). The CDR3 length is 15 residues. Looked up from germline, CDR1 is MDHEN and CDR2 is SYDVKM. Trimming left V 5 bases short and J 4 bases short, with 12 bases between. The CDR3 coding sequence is TGTGCCAGCAGTCCCCCCAGGGCCGGGGCCAACGTCCTGACTTTC. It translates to CASSPPRAGANVLTF.

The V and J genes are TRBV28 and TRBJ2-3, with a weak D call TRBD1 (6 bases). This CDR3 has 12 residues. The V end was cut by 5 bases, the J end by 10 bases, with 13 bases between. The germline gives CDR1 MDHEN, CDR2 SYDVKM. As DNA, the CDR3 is TGTGCCAGCAGTCAACAGACAGGCTCGCAGTATTTT. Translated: CASSQQTGSQYF.

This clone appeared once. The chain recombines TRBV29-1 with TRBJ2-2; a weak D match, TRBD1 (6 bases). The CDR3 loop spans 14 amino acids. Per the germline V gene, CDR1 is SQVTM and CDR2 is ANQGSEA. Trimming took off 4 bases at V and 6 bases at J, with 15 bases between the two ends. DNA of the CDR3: TGCAGCGTTGCTCAGGGGTGGGACCCCGGGGAGCTGTTTTTT. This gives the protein CSVAQGWDPGELFF.

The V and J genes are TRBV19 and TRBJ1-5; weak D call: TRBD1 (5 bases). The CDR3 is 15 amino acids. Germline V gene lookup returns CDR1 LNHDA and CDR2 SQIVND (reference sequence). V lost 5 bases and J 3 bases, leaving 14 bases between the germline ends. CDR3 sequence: CASSQTARVNQPQHF. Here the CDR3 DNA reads TGTGCCAGTAGTCAAACGGCCAGGGTCAATCAGCCCCAGCATTTT.

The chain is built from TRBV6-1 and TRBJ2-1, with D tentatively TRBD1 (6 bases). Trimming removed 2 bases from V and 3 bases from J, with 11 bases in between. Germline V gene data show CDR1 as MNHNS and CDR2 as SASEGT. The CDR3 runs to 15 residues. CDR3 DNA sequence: TGTGCCAGCAGTGAATTGGGGACAAGCTACAATGAGCAGTTCTTC. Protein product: CASSELGTSYNEQFF.

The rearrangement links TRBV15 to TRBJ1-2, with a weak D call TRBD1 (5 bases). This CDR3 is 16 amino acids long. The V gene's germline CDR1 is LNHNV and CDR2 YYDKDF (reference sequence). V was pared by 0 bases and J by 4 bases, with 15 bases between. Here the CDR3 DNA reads TGTGCCACCAGCAGAGATAACAAACAGGCGCTCTATGGCTACACCTTC. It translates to CATSRDNKQALYGYTF.

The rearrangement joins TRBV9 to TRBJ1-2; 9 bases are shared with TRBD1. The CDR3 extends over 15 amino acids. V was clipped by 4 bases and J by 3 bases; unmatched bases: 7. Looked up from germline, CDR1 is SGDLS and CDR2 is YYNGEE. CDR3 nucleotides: TGTGCCAGCAGCCCGGCCGGGACAGGGCACTATGGCTACACCTTC. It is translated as CASSPAGTGHYGYTF.

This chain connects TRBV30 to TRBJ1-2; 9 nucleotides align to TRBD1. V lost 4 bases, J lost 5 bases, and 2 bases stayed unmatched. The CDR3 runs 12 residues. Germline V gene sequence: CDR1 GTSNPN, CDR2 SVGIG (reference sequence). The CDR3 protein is CAWTGTGYGYTF. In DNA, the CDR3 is TGTGCCTGGACCGGGACAGGGTATGGCTACACCTTC.

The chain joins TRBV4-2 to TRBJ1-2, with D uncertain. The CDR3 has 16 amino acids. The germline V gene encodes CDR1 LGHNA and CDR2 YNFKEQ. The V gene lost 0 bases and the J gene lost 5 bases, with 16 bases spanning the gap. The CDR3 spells CASSQEKSEWAYGYTF. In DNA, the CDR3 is TGTGCCAGCAGCCAAGAGAAGTCCGAATGGGCGTATGGCTACACCTTC.

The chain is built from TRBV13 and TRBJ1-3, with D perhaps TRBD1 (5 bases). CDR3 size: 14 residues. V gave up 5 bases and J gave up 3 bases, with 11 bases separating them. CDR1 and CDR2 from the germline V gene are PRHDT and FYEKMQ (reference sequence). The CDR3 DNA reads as TGTGCCAGCAGCATAAGGGGAGGTGGAAACACCATATATTTT. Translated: CASSIRGGGNTIYF.

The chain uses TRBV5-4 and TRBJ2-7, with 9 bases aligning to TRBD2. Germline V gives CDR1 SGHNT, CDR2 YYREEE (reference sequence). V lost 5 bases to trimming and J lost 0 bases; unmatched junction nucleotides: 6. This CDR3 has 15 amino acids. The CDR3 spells CASRPAGGDSYEQYV. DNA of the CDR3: TGTGCCAGCAGACCAGCGGGGGGTGACTCCTACGAGCAGTACGTC.